This T cell receptor beta chain was observed in a study of blood T cell repertoires in COVID-19. Across the study: Donors in the United States, Italy and Spain gave samples during acute or convalescent COVID-19.

The CDR3 runs 16 residues. V dropped 0 bases and J dropped 0 bases, with 11 bases sitting between them. Germline CDR1 is MNHNS and CDR2 is SASEGT. In the original processing: Nucleated cell counts were estimated from reference gene primer amplification. The data were produced by immunoSEQ multiplex PCR, yet TCRdb's version contains in-frame clones alone and is incomplete. V and J calls and clone size are given by that table; D and trimming were obtained from the DNA. The table has 80,000 or so clones, over 75% seen once. The sample was peripheral blood. The chain employs TRBV6-1 and TRBJ1-2; tentative D call: TRBD1 (6 bases). The TCR comes from a man older than 75 with acute or convalescent COVID-19. CDR3 DNA: TGTGCCAGCAGTGAAGCCACACAGGGCCCTAACTATGGCTACACCTTC. Translated, it gives CASSEATQGPNYGYTF.